This T cell receptor (beta chain) was captured by sequencing in a study of blood T cells in healthy people across ages. General study results and limits: The study found more naive CD4+ cells and higher diversity in long-lived than aged donors. The fall in TCR beta diversity per million T cells was roughly linear with age.

Only a few counts were recorded for this clonotype. Its target is unknown. Sample-barcoded 5' priming and a J-beta primer mix drove a second PCR of about 6 to 12 cycles. Each sample provided no less than 3 million CDR3-containing paired-end reads. TCRdb processed the 5' RACE reads anew with MiXCR; each CDR3 protein has one entry. The repertoire holds roughly 1,700,000 distinct CDR3 sequences, about 30% seen once, with 7.7% in the top ten. The CDR3 length is 13 residues. Looked up from germline, CDR1 is ENHRY and CDR2 is SYGVKD. Trimming cost V 5 bases and J 3 bases; bases outside gene matches: 3. Whenever a sample was processed, at least 6 million PBMCs were isolated.

The J gene is TRBJ1-2, the V gene TRBV10-3; TRBD1 agrees at 7 bases. The specimen sequenced was blood. This receptor was taken from a woman in her twenties or thirties in good health. Here the CDR3 DNA reads TGTGCCATCAGTAGGGACAGCTACTATGGCTACACCTTC. Protein sequence: CAISRDSYYGYTF.